Listed below are T cell receptor beta chains from one sample, sequenced in a study of blood T cell repertoires in COVID-19. TCRdb keeps only in-frame clones here, not all; method: immunoSEQ multiplex PCR. Of almost 300,000 clones in the sample, approximately 86% were seen once. The sequenced material came from peripheral blood. The source is a man in his 70s with acute or convalescent COVID-19. CDR3s include the opening cysteine and the closing phenylalanine or tryptophan. The order of the fields is D gene, J gene, clone size, V gene, CDR3 protein, CDR3 DNA. D genes are given only for firm matches. Expanded clones are given a class, and other clones once, few, many or no size at all.

. TRBJ1-2 . TRBV28 CASRRREGGYTF TGTGCCAGCCGCCGCAGGGAGGGGGGCTACACCTTC
. TRBJ1-2 . TRBV3-1/TRBV3-2 CASRLQGNNYGYTF TGTGCCAGCAGGTTACAGGGAAATAACTATGGCTACACCTTC
. TRBJ1-1 few TRBV29-1 CSVTPPTHSEAFF TGCAGCGTTACTCCCCCCACCCACAGTGAAGCTTTCTTT
. TRBJ2-5 . TRBV18 CASSPDSQETQYF TGTGCCAGCTCACCTGACAGCCAAGAGACCCAGTACTTC
. TRBJ2-2 . TRBV7-3 CASSPGLGTGELFF TGTGCCAGCAGCCCGGGATTAGGCACCGGGGAGCTGTTTTTT
. TRBJ2-1 . TRBV4-1 CASSLSRSSYNEQFF TGCGCCAGCAGCCTCTCGCGGAGCTCCTACAATGAGCAGTTCTTC
TRBD2 TRBJ2-5 . TRBV5-4 CASSLRGGETQYF TGTGCCAGCAGCTTGCGGGGGGGCGAGACCCAGTACTTC
TRBD1 TRBJ1-6 . TRBV9 CASSMGQNNSPLHF TGTGCCAGCAGCATGGGACAGAATAATTCACCCCTCCACTTT
TRBD1 TRBJ1-1 once TRBV3-1/TRBV3-2 CASSQDSLSTGGRDTEAFF TGTGCCAGCAGCCAAGATAGCCTTTCGACAGGGGGCAGGGACACTGAAGCTTTCTTT
. TRBJ2-1 . TRBV19 CASNRDYLLSYNEQFF TGTGCCAGTAACAGGGACTACCTCCTCTCCTACAATGAGCAGTTCTTC
TRBD1 TRBJ1-1 . TRBV7-8 CASSRGTGGMLFTEAFF TGTGCCAGCAGCCGAGGGACAGGGGGGATGTTGTTCACTGAAGCTTTCTTT
TRBD1 TRBJ2-2 . TRBV11-3 CASSPLDRPGELFF TGTGCCAGCAGCCCCCTGGACAGGCCCGGGGAGCTGTTTTTT
. TRBJ1-1 . TRBV11-2 CASSVGPGLRNTEAFF TGTGCCAGCAGCGTCGGTCCAGGGCTGCGGAACACTGAAGCTTTCTTT
. TRBJ2-1 . TRBV28 CASSGATGKTYNEQFF TGTGCCAGCAGTGGAGCCACAGGGAAAACCTACAATGAGCAGTTCTTC
. TRBJ2-3 . TRBV7-2 CASSLVGGGTDTQYF TGTGCCAGCAGCTTAGTTGGCGGTGGCACAGATACGCAGTATTTT
TRBD1 TRBJ2-7 . TRBV19 CASRGPSAYEQYF TGTGCCTCCAGGGGGCCCTCAGCCTACGAGCAGTACTTC
. TRBJ1-5 . TRBV2 CASSLQGLGQPQHF TGTGCCAGCAGTCTACAGGGCTTAGGTCAGCCCCAGCATTTT
. TRBJ1-2 . TRBV28 CASSSQGLYGYTF TGTGCCAGCAGTTCCCAGGGGCTCTATGGCTACACCTTC
TRBD1 TRBJ1-1 . TRBV28 CASHRGRGTEAFF TGTGCCAGCCACAGGGGGCGCGGGACTGAAGCTTTCTTT
. TRBJ1-5 . TRBV4-1 CASSQAPQTYSNQPQHF TGCGCCAGCAGCCAAGCCCCCCAAACCTATAGCAATCAGCCCCAGCATTTT
. TRBJ2-1 . TRBV27 CASSEDPSVTYNEQFF TGTGCCAGCAGCGAGGATCCTAGCGTAACCTACAATGAGCAGTTCTTC
. TRBJ2-2 . TRBV9 CASSPRNTGNTGELFF TGTGCCAGCAGCCCAAGGAATACAGGGAACACCGGGGAGCTGTTTTTT
. TRBJ2-7 . TRBV14 CASSQPPDF TGTGCCAGCAGCCAACCTCCCGACTTC
. TRBJ2-1 . TRBV5-4 CASSLEVVTGNEQFF TGTGCCAGCAGCTTGGAGGTGGTAACGGGGAATGAGCAGTTCTTC
. TRBJ2-7 . TRBV6-5 CASSDRYEQYF TGTGCCAGCTCCGACAGGTACGAGCAGTACTTC
. TRBJ1-4 few TRBV10-1 CASSELTTTKLFF TGCGCCAGCAGTGAGTTGACGACAACGAAACTGTTTTTT
TRBD1 TRBJ1-3 . TRBV9 CASSPRQGVSGNTIYF TGTGCCAGCAGCCCCCGACAGGGAGTCTCTGGAAACACCATATATTTT
TRBD1 TRBJ2-3 . TRBV6-5 CASSLRDRGIDTQYF TGTGCCAGCAGCCTCCGGGACAGGGGGATAGATACGCAGTATTTT
. TRBJ1-1 . TRBV20-1 CSAEGQTEAFF TGCAGTGCGGAAGGACAGACTGAAGCTTTCTTT
. TRBJ1-4 . TRBV27 CASSFSYRENEKLFF TGTGCCAGCAGTTTTTCTTACCGGGAGAATGAAAAACTGTTTTTT
. TRBJ1-5 once TRBV28 CASSLLADGDKHF TGTGCCAGCAGTTTATTAGCGGATGGTGATAAGCATTTT
TRBD1 TRBJ2-1 . TRBV7-8 CASNLRDRGLLGNEQFF TGTGCCAGCAACCTAAGGGACAGGGGGCTGTTAGGAAATGAGCAGTTCTTC
. TRBJ1-5 . TRBV2 CASREGGPQHF TGTGCCAGCAGGGAGGGCGGGCCCCAGCATTTT
TRBD2 TRBJ2-5 few TRBV4-2 CASSQDSGGAWETQYF TGTGCCAGCAGCCAAGATAGCGGGGGGGCGTGGGAGACCCAGTACTTC
TRBD2 TRBJ2-7 . TRBV20-1 CSASPRPGSSGSLNEQYF TGCAGTGCTAGTCCCCGTCCGGGGTCTAGCGGGAGTCTCAACGAGCAGTACTTC
TRBD1 TRBJ1-2 . TRBV28 CASSLTGGGLLGGYTF TGTGCCAGCAGTTTGACAGGGGGCGGACTTCTGGGGGGCTACACCTTC
TRBD1 TRBJ1-2 . TRBV7-2 CASSLLPGQGGGGYTF TGTGCCAGCAGCTTACTACCGGGACAGGGGGGAGGAGGCTACACCTTC
. TRBJ2-3 . TRBV7-2 CASRGAAGIPDTQYF TGTGCCAGCAGAGGGGCGGCAGGGATACCAGATACGCAGTATTTT
. TRBJ2-2 . TRBV27 CASSLHDRPGELFF TGTGCCAGCAGTTTACACGACAGGCCGGGGGAGCTGTTTTTT
. TRBJ1-5 . TRBV28 CASSSRVDSGGLNQPQHF TGTGCCAGCAGTTCCCGCGTAGATTCCGGGGGACTAAATCAGCCCCAGCATTTT
TRBD2 TRBJ2-7 once TRBV3-1/TRBV3-2 CASSQGSSGEYEQYF TGTGCCAGCAGCCAAGGCTCTAGCGGAGAGTACGAGCAGTACTTC
TRBD2 TRBJ2-1 once TRBV2 CASRGLAGGNEQFF TGTGCCAGCCGCGGACTAGCGGGGGGGAATGAGCAGTTCTTC
TRBD2 TRBJ2-1 once TRBV11-3 CASSMTSWTPSNEQFF TGTGCCAGCAGCATGACTAGCTGGACCCCCAGCAATGAGCAGTTCTTC
. TRBJ2-4 . TRBV4-1 CASHRLRTALLLAKNIQYF TGCGCCAGCCACCGGCTCCGGACAGCCCTCCTCCTAGCCAAAAACATTCAGTACTTC
TRBD1 TRBJ1-5 . TRBV6-1 CASSGLTTGGGNQPQHF TGTGCCAGCAGTGGACTAACGACAGGGGGAGGCAATCAGCCCCAGCATTTT